The clone carrying this TCR beta chain was found a few times. The data derive from a study of T cells after yellow fever vaccination. Study-level information: The fractions with low cell numbers were processed using SMART-Seq v4 Ultra Low Input.

5'RACE template switching added a universal primer site and UMIs to TCR cDNA. MiXCR, run by TCRdb on the 5' RACE reads, gives a single entry per CDR3 protein. Among some 300,000 distinct CDR3 sequences listed, 8.7% were seen once. Germline CDR1 reads DFQATT; CDR2 reads SNEGSKA (reference sequence). The CDR3 totals 14 residues. Trimming at V came to 3 bases and at J to 1 base, leaving 3 bases not matched to a gene. The sample here was CD4+ T cells sorted from PBMCs, taken 5 days after the yellow fever booster vaccination. The clonotype was recovered from a young man who received the YFV17D yellow fever vaccine. The chain links TRBV20-1 to TRBJ2-3, with 8 bases fitting TRBD2. CDR3 residues: CSARTSEGTDTQYF. The CDR3 DNA follows: TGCAGTGCTAGGACTAGCGAGGGCACAGATACGCAGTATTTT.